This passage covers 2 T cell receptor beta chains from one sample sequenced in a study of T cells in localized non-small cell lung cancer. Sequenced by immunoSEQ multiplex PCR; TCRdb stores in-frame clones only, minus some. The table has thousands of clones, roughly 29% seen once. Sequences were derived from lung tumor tissue, sampled before any cancer treatment. The receptor source for this set is a man aged 35 to 69 with stage II lung adenocarcinoma.

This clone appeared a few times. The V call is TRBV19, the J call TRBJ1-5; unclear D gene. With 9 bases removed from V and 2 bases from J, the gap between germline ends came to 14 bases. Germline CDR1 reads LNHDA; CDR2 reads SQIVND (reference sequence). This CDR3 spans 14 amino acids. The CDR3 coding sequence is TGTGCCAGCACCCTTAGGGATGGCAATCAGCCCCAGCATTTT. This sequence encodes CASTLRDGNQPQHF.

The chain couples TRBV28 to TRBJ1-2, with a weak D call TRBD1 (5 bases). Germline assignment: CDR1 MDHEN and CDR2 SYDVKM. V was pared by 4 bases and J by 4 bases, with 16 bases between. The CDR3 is made up of 15 amino acids. CDR3 sequence reads: CASSSARGGVYGYTF. In nucleotides, the CDR3 is TGTGCCAGCAGTTCTGCCCGGGGGGGAGTCTATGGCTACACCTTC.